These T cell receptor beta chains were read from a single sample in a study of blood T cell repertoires in COVID-19. This table comes from immunoSEQ multiplex PCR, and its TCRdb copy is limited to in-frame clones, with some not included. The sample has about 200,000 clones; 65% to 90% are singletons. Sequencing was carried out using PBMCs or T cells enriched from blood (not recorded which). These receptors were collected from a man aged 40-49 years who had recovered from COVID-19. The CDR3 runs from the conserved cysteine through the conserved F or W. The order of the fields is clone size, V gene, D gene, J gene, CDR3 DNA, CDR3 protein. The D gene is left open where the match is weak. Expanded clones are given a class, and other clones once, few, many or no size at all.

>.|TRBV7-8|.|TRBJ2-3
TGTGCCAGCAGCCAGGGGGGGCCCACGAGGGGCACAGATACGCAGTATTTT
CASSQGGPTRGTDTQYF
>.|TRBV7-9|.|TRBJ1-5
TGTGCCAGCAGCCCAGGCAATCAGCCCCAGCATTTT
CASSPGNQPQHF
>.|TRBV2|.|TRBJ2-1
TGTGCCAGCCCCCCACTGAGCTCCTACAATGAGCAGTTCTTC
CASPPLSSYNEQFF
>.|TRBV4-3|.|TRBJ2-7
TGCGCCAGCAGCCAGAGACGAGACAGGCCGGTCTCCTACGAGCAGTACTTC
CASSQRRDRPVSYEQYF
>.|TRBV5-5|TRBD1|TRBJ1-1
TGTGCCAGCAGCAGGGACAGGGTGAACACTGAAGCTTTCTTT
CASSRDRVNTEAFF
>.|TRBV24-1|TRBD2|TRBJ2-1
TGTGCCACCGGAGGCGGGAGGATGTCCTACAATGAGCAGTTCTTC
CATGGGRMSYNEQFF
>once|TRBV30|.|TRBJ1-2
TGTGCCTGGAGTATAGGGGCTGAATATGGCTACACCTTC
CAWSIGAEYGYTF
>once|TRBV4-3|TRBD2|TRBJ2-2
TGCGCCAGCAGCCAAGGTCAGGGACTAACCGGGGAGCTGTTTTTT
CASSQGQGLTGELFF
>.|TRBV28|.|TRBJ2-7
TGTGCCAGCACCCCAAGGGGGACGGGATTTAACGAGCAGTACTTC
CASTPRGTGFNEQYF
>once|TRBV7-2|TRBD1|TRBJ2-1
TGTGCCAGCAGCTTACTAGGGACAGGGAGTGAGCAGTTCTTC
CASSLLGTGSEQFF
>.|TRBV12-5|.|TRBJ2-1
TGTGCTAGTGGTTTGGGGTGGGCAGGTGAGCAGTTCTTC
CASGLGWAGEQFF
>once|TRBV6-5|.|TRBJ1-4
TGTGCCAGCAGTTACTCGATGCTCGCGGGGGAAAAACTGTTTTTT
CASSYSMLAGEKLFF
>once|TRBV5-4|.|TRBJ2-1
TGTGCCAGCAGCTTCCCCTCCCAGCGGGCTTCCTACAATGAGCAGTTCTTC
CASSFPSQRASYNEQFF
>once|TRBV18|.|TRBJ2-1
TGTGCCAGCTCACCGCCGTCTTCCAGGCGCTCAGAGCAGTTCTTC
CASSPPSSRRSEQFF
>.|TRBV7-9|TRBD1|TRBJ1-4
TGTGCCAGCAGCTCCGGTCGAACCGGGACAGGGGATGAAAAACTGTTTTTT
CASSSGRTGTGDEKLFF
>.|TRBV19|TRBD2|TRBJ2-1
TGTGCCAGTAGTATCCTTCGGACTAGCGGTTACAATGAGCAGTTCTTC
CASSILRTSGYNEQFF
>.|TRBV28|TRBD2|TRBJ2-1
TGTGCCAGCAGTGTTCGGGGTGCCGGACTAGCGGGATATCTGAGGGAAACCTACAATGAGCAGTTCTTC
CASSVRGAGLAGYLRETYNEQFF
>.|TRBV7-3|TRBD1|TRBJ2-7
TGTGCCAGCAGCGCCCGACAGGGAGACGAGCAGTACTTC
CASSARQGDEQYF
>.|TRBV30|TRBD1|TRBJ1-6
TGTGCCTGGAGTCAGGAGACAGGGAATTCACCCCTCCACTTT
CAWSQETGNSPLHF
>.|TRBV6-5|TRBD1|TRBJ2-3
TGTGCCAGCACTCAGGGACAGGGTTTAACAGATACGCAGTATTTT
CASTQGQGLTDTQYF
>.|TRBV9|.|TRBJ2-3
TGTGCCAGCAGCGTAGGATCGGGAGTGCAAGATACGCAGTATTTT
CASSVGSGVQDTQYF
>.|TRBV7-3|TRBD1|TRBJ2-3
TGTGCCAGCAGCGCGGGGGACAGGGGGCGAGCGCAGTATTTT
CASSAGDRGRAQYF
>.|TRBV6-5|TRBD2|TRBJ2-2
TGTGCCAGCAGCCGGACTAGCTTTAACACCGGGGAGCTGTTTTTT
CASSRTSFNTGELFF
>.|TRBV5-6|TRBD1|TRBJ1-4
TGTGCCAGCAGCTTCTCCGGGACAGGAGGTGAAAAACTGTTTTTT
CASSFSGTGGEKLFF
>.|TRBV29-1|TRBD1|TRBJ1-2
TGCAGCGTTGGTTTAGACAGGGTACACTATGGCTACACCTTC
CSVGLDRVHYGYTF
>.|TRBV6-2/TRBV6-3|TRBD1|TRBJ1-2
TGTGCCAGCAGCCCTACTCCGGGACAGGGTTTTTTTGTCTATGGCTACACCTTC
CASSPTPGQGFFVYGYTF
>.|TRBV30|TRBD1|TRBJ1-5
TGTGCCTGGAGTTCTCCAGGGGGAGGACAAAATCAGCCCCAGCATTTT
CAWSSPGGGQNQPQHF
>.|TRBV5-1|TRBD1|TRBJ1-5
TGCGCCAGCAGCTTACAGGGGAAGGGGCCCCAGCATTTT
CASSLQGKGPQHF
>.|TRBV6-5|.|TRBJ2-2
TGTGCCAGTGAGACAGGCCCGAACACCGGGGAGCTGTTTTTT
CASETGPNTGELFF
>.|TRBV10-1|TRBD2|TRBJ2-7
TGCGCCAGCAGTGAGGATCGGGGGGATTTTTCCTACGAGCAGTACTTC
CASSEDRGDFSYEQYF
>.|TRBV13|TRBD2|TRBJ2-1
TGTGCCAGCAGCTTGACAGCGGGAGTTTACAATGAGCAGTTCTTC
CASSLTAGVYNEQFF
>.|TRBV6-2/TRBV6-3|TRBD1|TRBJ1-1
TGTGCCAGCAGTTACTCCGGGACAGGGAACACTGAAGCTTTCTTT
CASSYSGTGNTEAFF
>.|TRBV9|TRBD2|TRBJ2-1
TGTGCCAGCAGCGTGTCCGGGGGGGCGGTCTCCTACAATGAGCAGTTCTTC
CASSVSGGAVSYNEQFF
>.|TRBV5-4|.|TRBJ1-1
TGTGCCAGCAGCGGGAGGGGGAATCGGAACACTGAAGCTTTCTTT
CASSGRGNRNTEAFF
>.|TRBV9|.|TRBJ2-2
TGTGCCAGCAGCGTGAGTAGGCGGACCGGGGAGCTGTTTTTT
CASSVSRRTGELFF
>.|TRBV7-9|TRBD2|TRBJ2-3
TGTGCCAGCAGCTTATTAGCGGGGTTCGGCACAGATACGCAGTATTTT
CASSLLAGFGTDTQYF
>.|TRBV5-4|.|TRBJ1-1
TGTGCCAGCAGCTCCCTGGACACAAAAGCTTTCTTT
CASSSLDTKAFF
>.|TRBV3-1/TRBV3-2|.|TRBJ1-4
TGTGCCAGCAGCCAATCGTCTGGACAGAATGAAAAACTGTTTTTT
CASSQSSGQNEKLFF
>.|TRBV7-2|TRBD2|TRBJ2-1
TGTGCCAGCAGCGGGAGTAGCGGGATCAATGAGCAGTTCTTC
CASSGSSGINEQFF
>.|TRBV19|TRBD1|TRBJ2-1
TGTGCCAGTACCCCTGCCAGGGGGCGCTGGCATGAGCAGTTCTTC
CASTPARGRWHEQFF
>.|TRBV11-2|.|TRBJ1-2
TGTGCCAGCAGCTTAATAGGGGTCTATGGCTACACCTTC
CASSLIGVYGYTF
>.|TRBV18|.|TRBJ1-6
TGTGCCAGCTCACCATGGGGGGGCCTAAATTCACCCCTCCACTTT
CASSPWGGLNSPLHF
>.|TRBV2|TRBD1|TRBJ2-5
TGTGCCAGCAGCACAGGGGCCACGTACCAAGAGACCCAGTACTTC
CASSTGATYQETQYF
>once|TRBV10-2|.|TRBJ1-2
TGCGCCAGCAGTGAGTCAGGAGGGGACTATGGCTACACCTTC
CASSESGGDYGYTF
>.|TRBV7-9|TRBD1|TRBJ1-1
TGTGCCAGCAGCTGGTACCGGGACAGTAAAGCTTTCTTT
CASSWYRDSKAFF
>.|TRBV28|.|TRBJ2-7
TGTGCCAGCAGCACCACTAGCCCCGAGCAGTACTTC
CASSTTSPEQYF
>.|TRBV29-1|.|TRBJ1-2
TGCAGCGTCGGGGGGGACGGAGTCTATGGCTACACCTTC
CSVGGDGVYGYTF
>.|TRBV7-2|TRBD1|TRBJ1-2
TGTGCCAGCAGCTTAGGCAGGGGGGCTGATGGCTACACCTTC
CASSLGRGADGYTF
>once|TRBV4-3|.|TRBJ1-1
TGCGCCAGCAGCCAAGATAATGGCGGGGACACTGAAGCTTTCTTT
CASSQDNGGDTEAFF
>.|TRBV5-6|.|TRBJ1-1
TGTGCCAGCAGCTTGGGTCGGACAGCGGCGGAAGCTTTCTTT
CASSLGRTAAEAFF
>.|TRBV7-8|.|TRBJ1-3
TGTGCCAGCAGCTTCACTAAGGGACACAACTCTGGAAACACCATATATTTT
CASSFTKGHNSGNTIYF
>.|TRBV4-3|TRBD2|TRBJ2-1
TGCGCCAGCAGCAAGGGAGCTCCTTCCTATAGCGGGAGCTCCTACAATGAGCAGTTCTTC
CASSKGAPSYSGSSYNEQFF
>.|TRBV4-3|TRBD2|TRBJ2-3
TGCGCCAGCAGCCAAGATAGCGGGAGAGCTATCTTTGGCACAGATACGCAGTATTTT
CASSQDSGRAIFGTDTQYF
>.|TRBV4-2|.|TRBJ2-5
TGTGCCAGCAGCGCACATAATAGCGGTACAGATTACGAGACCCAGTACTTC
CASSAHNSGTDYETQYF
>.|TRBV27|TRBD2|TRBJ2-4
TGTGCCAGCAGTTCTCGGGCTAGCGGGAGTTGGAACATTCAGTACTTC
CASSSRASGSWNIQYF
>once|TRBV7-2|.|TRBJ2-5
TGTGCCAGCAGCTTTGGGACTTTTCCCCAGACCCAGTACTTC
CASSFGTFPQTQYF
>.|TRBV7-3|.|TRBJ2-5
TGTGCCAGCAGCTTCCCAGGGGAGTCCCAGTACTTC
CASSFPGESQYF
>.|TRBV10-3|.|TRBJ1-5
TGTGCCATCAGCAAAGGGACACAGCCCCAGCATTTT
CAISKGTQPQHF
>.|TRBV7-8|TRBD1|TRBJ1-1
TGTGCCAGCAGCTCGAGAGACAGGGGTGGACTTACTTTCTTT
CASSSRDRGGLTFF
>.|TRBV14|TRBD2|TRBJ2-3
TGTGCCAGCAGCCCCTGGACTAGCGGGAGTGTAGATACGCAGTATTTT
CASSPWTSGSVDTQYF